This is a list of T cell receptor beta chains from one sample in a study of tumor-infiltrating lymphocytes in oesophageal squamous cell carcinoma. From the PCR reads, TCRdb called clonotypes with MiXCR, one entry per CDR3 protein. The sample yields around 22,000 distinct CDR3 sequences, roughly 35% seen once. Sequencing was carried out using esophageal tumor tissue. The receptors derive from a male donor with esophageal squamous cell carcinoma. The CDR3 runs from the conserved cysteine through the conserved F or W. Fields, in order: CDR3 protein, CDR3 DNA, clone size, J gene, V gene, D gene. The D gene is left open where the match is weak. A row's size may be missing; if present it is once, few, many or a size class.

CASSPQRTDQETQFF | TGTGCCAGCTCCCCACAACGGACGGACCAAGAGACCCAGTTCTTC | few | TRBJ2-1 | TRBV18 | NA
CASSPEDGAGEKLFF | TGTGCCAGCAGCCCCGAAGACGGTGCGGGCGAAAAACTGTTTTTT | NA | TRBJ1-4 | TRBV7-2 | NA
CASSDGTGGIEQYF | TGTGCCAGCAGTGACGGGACAGGGGGCATTGAGCAGTACTTC | many | TRBJ2-7 | TRBV6-1 | TRBD1
CASSLGPQGAYQETQYF | TGCGCCAGCAGCTTGGGGCCCCAGGGGGCTTACCAAGAGACCCAGTACTTC | many | TRBJ2-5 | TRBV5-1 | TRBD1
CASSFQGDAEAFF | TGTGCCAGCAGTTTTCAGGGTGACGCTGAAGCTTTCTTT | many | TRBJ1-1 | TRBV12-3/TRBV12-4 | NA
CASSVDRETQYF | TGTGCCAGCAGCGTCGACCGAGAGACCCAGTACTTC | NA | TRBJ2-5 | TRBV12-3/TRBV12-4 | NA
CASNREGGDTQYF | TGTGCCAGCAACCGGGAGGGAGGAGATACGCAGTATTTT | many | TRBJ2-3 | TRBV12-3/TRBV12-4 | TRBD2
CASLSQGLSNSPLHF | TGTGCCAGCCTTTCTCAGGGGTTAAGTAATTCACCCCTCCACTTC | NA | TRBJ2-7 | TRBV27 | NA
CASSLAGKVSYEQYF | TGTGCCAGCAGCTTAGCGGGGAAAGTCTCCTACGAGCAGTACTTC | NA | TRBJ2-7 | TRBV11-1 | NA
CASSLEYRGASEQYF | TGTGCCAGCAGCTTAGAATACAGGGGGGCGAGTGAGCAGTACTTC | NA | TRBJ2-5 | TRBV6-8 | TRBD1
CASRRQGLADTQYF | TGTGCCAGCAGAAGACAGGGCCTAGCAGATACGCAGTATTTT | many | TRBJ2-3 | TRBV27 | TRBD1
CASSLSSGGTGVYYEQYF | TGTGCCAGCAGCTTAAGTTCTGGCGGGACAGGGGTCTACTACGAGCAGTACTTC | NA | TRBJ2-7 | TRBV7-3 | TRBD1
CASSPRPGQTYEQYF | TGTGCCAGCAGCCCTCGTCCGGGACAGACCTACGAGCAGTACTTC | NA | TRBJ2-7 | TRBV7-8 | TRBD1
CASSKGARVGANVLTF | TGTGCCAGCAGTAAGGGGGCGCGAGTTGGGGCCAACGTCCTGACTTTC | many | TRBJ2-6 | TRBV6-1 | TRBD1
CASSQKWGLPNTEAFF | TGTGCCAGCAGTCAAAAATGGGGCCTCCCGAACACTGAAGCTTTCTTT | NA | TRBJ1-1 | TRBV6-1 | NA
CASSLELASYEQYF | TGTGCCAGCAGCTTGGAACTAGCCTCCTACGAGCAGTACTTC | many | TRBJ2-7 | TRBV5-4 | NA
CASVTEGETQYF | TGTGCCAGCGTGACCGAGGGGGAGACCCAGTACTTC | NA | TRBJ2-5 | TRBV7-3 | NA
CASSYGANQPQHF | TGTGCCAGCAGTTACGGAGCCAATCAGCCCCAGCATTTT | NA | TRBJ1-5 | TRBV6-6 | NA
CASSDSTNEKLFF | TGTGCCAGCAGTGATTCAACTAATGAAAAACTGTTTTTT | many | TRBJ1-4 | TRBV6-1 | NA
CATSETGREQYF | TGTGCCACCAGCGAGACAGGGAGGGAGCAGTACTTC | NA | TRBJ2-7 | TRBV15 | NA
CASSVGSGANVLTF | TGTGCCAGCAGCGTGGGTTCCGGGGCCAACGTCCTGACTTTC | many | TRBJ2-6 | TRBV6-1 | NA
CASNDRGLETQYF | TGCGCCAGCAATGACAGGGGTTTAGAGACCCAGTACTTC | few | TRBJ2-5 | TRBV10-1 | TRBD1
CASSLGGATYNEQFF | TGTGCCAGCAGCCTGGGAGGGGCCACCTACAATGAGCAGTTCTTC | medium-sized | TRBJ2-1 | TRBV7-8 | TRBD2
CAISGGGGETQYF | TGTGCCATCAGTGGGGGGGGTGGCGAGACCCAGTACTTC | once | TRBJ2-5 | TRBV10-3 | TRBD2
CSVTSGSYEQYF | TGCAGCGTTACTAGCGGCTCCTACGAGCAGTACTTT | once | TRBJ1-6 | TRBV29-1 | NA
CARGATDTQYF | TGCGCCAGAGGCGCCACAGATACGCAGTATTTT | NA | TRBJ2-3 | TRBV5-1 | NA
CAISVTGGRTYEQYF | TGTGCCATCAGTGTGACAGGGGGGAGAACCTACGAGCAGTACTTC | many | TRBJ2-7 | TRBV10-3 | TRBD1
CASSSGTAPYEQYF | TGTGCCAGCAGCTCAGGGACAGCTCCCTACGAGCAGTACTTC | NA | TRBJ2-7 | TRBV6-5 | TRBD1
CASSILPGTGNYEQYF | TGTGCCAGTAGTATTTTACCCGGGACAGGTAATTACGAGCAGTACTTC | many | TRBJ2-7 | TRBV19 | TRBD1
CASSSNGGSYTIYF | TGTGCCAGCAGCTCTAACGGGGGCTCCTACACCATATATTTT | many | TRBJ1-3 | TRBV11-2 | NA
CASSLGGQETQYF | TGTGCCAGCAGCTTAGGGGGGCAAGAGACCCAGTACTTC | NA | TRBJ2-5 | TRBV7-2 | NA
CASSIEERTGAISERGNQPQHF | TGTGCCAGTAGTATAGAGGAGCGGACAGGGGCAATTTCCGAAAGGGGCAATCAGCCCCAGCATTTT | NA | TRBJ1-5 | TRBV19 | TRBD1
CASSQYFGSGGLNEQYF | TGCGCCAGCAGCCAATATTTCGGGTCAGGGGGCCTCAATGAGCAGTACTTC | NA | TRBJ2-7 | TRBV4-1 | TRBD1
CASTQFGGLNTGELFF | TGTGCCAGCACCCAATTCGGGGGCCTCAACACCGGGGAGCTGTTTTTT | NA | TRBJ2-2 | TRBV6-2/TRBV6-3 | NA
CASSQGICAYEQYF | TGCGCCAGCAGTCAAGGTATATGTGCCTACGAGCAGTACTTC | few | TRBJ2-7 | TRBV23-1 | NA
CSARATGGYYEQYF | TGCAGTGCTAGAGCCACAGGGGGGTATTACGAGCAGTACTTC | few | TRBJ2-7 | TRBV20-1 | TRBD1
CASSLDRDYGYTF | TGTGCCAGCAGCCTGGACAGGGACTATGGCTACACCTTC | many | TRBJ1-2 | TRBV7-6 | TRBD1
CASREGILYGYTF | TGTGCCAGCAGGGAGGGCATATTATATGGCTACACCTTC | NA | TRBJ1-2 | TRBV6-6 | NA
CASSGTSGTVAYNEQFF | TGTGCCAGCAGCGGGACTAGCGGGACAGTCGCCTACAATGAGCAGTTCTTC | NA | TRBJ2-1 | TRBV11-2 | TRBD2
CASSPPRGSGRIDEQFF | TGTGCCAGCAGCCCCCCCCGGGGTAGCGGGAGAATCGATGAGCAGTTCTTC | few | TRBJ2-1 | TRBV7-8 | TRBD2
CASSSYTNIEAFF | TGTGCCAGCAGCTCGTACACTAACATTGAAGCTTTCTTT | many | TRBJ1-1 | TRBV7-3 | NA
CASSPLPDRSVPNEQFF | TGTGCTAGCAGCCCGCTCCCCGACAGGTCAGTACCCAATGAGCAGTTCTTC | medium-sized | TRBJ2-1 | TRBV7-7 | NA
CASSLQEITDTQYF | TGTGCCAGCAGTTTACAGGAAATCACAGATACGCAGTATTTT | many | TRBJ2-3 | TRBV12-3/TRBV12-4 | NA
CASDRIAGTANEQFF | TGTGCCAGCGACCGAATTGCCGGGACGGCGAATGAGCAGTTCTTC | many | TRBJ2-1 | TRBV27 | NA
CASRRGGTSGGAEEETQYF | TGTGCCAGCAGGCGGGGGGGGACTAGCGGGGGGGCGGAAGAAGAGACCCAGTACTTC | many | TRBJ2-5 | TRBV5-4 | TRBD2
CASSPSPGWSDNEQFF | TGTGCCAGCTCACCCTCCCCTGGATGGTCAGACAATGAGCAGTTCTTC | few | TRBJ2-1 | TRBV18 | NA
CASSALGLASRSEQYF | TGTGCCAGCAGCGCCCTGGGACTAGCGAGTAGATCCGAGCAGTACTTC | few | TRBJ2-7 | TRBV7-8 | TRBD2
CASSVLRWPEAFF | TGTGCCAGCAGTGTTCTAAGGTGGCCTGAAGCTTTCTTT | many | TRBJ1-1 | TRBV6-1 | NA
CARRDSTYQETQYF | TGTGCCAGAAGGGACAGTACATACCAAGAGACCCAGTACTTC | many | TRBJ2-5 | TRBV2 | TRBD1
CASSPQETGGQETQYF | TGTGCCAGCTCACCACAGGAGACAGGGGGGCAAGAGACCCAGTACTTC | NA | TRBJ2-5 | TRBV18 | TRBD1
CASSLQEGSNEKLFF | TGTGCCAGCAGCTTGCAGGAGGGGAGTAATGAAAAACTGTTTTTT | NA | TRBJ1-4 | TRBV7-2 | NA
CAGAGQGAQPQHF | TGTGCCGGCGCGGGACAGGGGGCCCAGCCCCAGCATTTT | many | TRBJ1-5 | TRBV6-1 | TRBD1
CASSSERTSAEAFF | TGTGCCAGCAGTTCGGAGAGGACTAGCGCTGAAGCTTTCTTT | many | TRBJ1-1 | TRBV28 | NA
CASRSSGVQETQYF | TGTGCCAGCAGATCTAGCGGGGTCCAAGAGACCCAGTACTTC | medium-sized | TRBJ2-5 | TRBV12-3/TRBV12-4 | TRBD2
CASSLPGLASTYEQYF | TGTGCCAGCAGTCTACCGGGACTAGCGAGTACCTACGAGCAGTACTTC | few | TRBJ2-7 | TRBV6-4 | TRBD2
CASSSTYNEQFF | TGTGCCAGCAGCTCGACCTACAATGAGCAGTTCTTC | NA | TRBJ2-1 | TRBV7-8 | NA